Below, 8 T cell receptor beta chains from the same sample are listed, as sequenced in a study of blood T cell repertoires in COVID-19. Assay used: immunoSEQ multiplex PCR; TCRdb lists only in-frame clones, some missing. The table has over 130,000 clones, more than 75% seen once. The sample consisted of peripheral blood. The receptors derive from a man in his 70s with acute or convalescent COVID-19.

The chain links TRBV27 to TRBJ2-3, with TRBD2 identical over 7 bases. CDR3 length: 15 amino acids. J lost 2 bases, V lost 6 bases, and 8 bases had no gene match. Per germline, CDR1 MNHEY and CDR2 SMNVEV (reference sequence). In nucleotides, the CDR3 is TGTGCCAGCAGCGCGGGGAGGGACTTCACAGATACGCAGTATTTT. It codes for CASSAGRDFTDTQYF.

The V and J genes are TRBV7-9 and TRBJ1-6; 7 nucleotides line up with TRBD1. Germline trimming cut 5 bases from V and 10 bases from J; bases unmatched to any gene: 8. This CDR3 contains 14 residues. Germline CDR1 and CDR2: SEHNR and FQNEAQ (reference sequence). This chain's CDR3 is CASSITGVGSPLHF. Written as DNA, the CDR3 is TGTGCCAGCAGCATAACAGGGGTGGGATCACCCCTCCACTTT.

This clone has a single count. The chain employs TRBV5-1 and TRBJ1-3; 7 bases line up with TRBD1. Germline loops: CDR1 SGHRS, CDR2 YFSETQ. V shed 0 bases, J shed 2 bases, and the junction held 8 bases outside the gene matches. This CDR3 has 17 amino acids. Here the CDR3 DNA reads TGCGCCAGCAGCTTGGACGGGACAGCGTGGGCTGGAAACACCATATATTTT. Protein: CASSLDGTAWAGNTIYF.

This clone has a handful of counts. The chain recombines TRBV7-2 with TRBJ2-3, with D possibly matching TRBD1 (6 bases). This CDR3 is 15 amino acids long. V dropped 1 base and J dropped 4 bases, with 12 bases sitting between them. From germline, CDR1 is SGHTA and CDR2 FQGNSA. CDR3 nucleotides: TGTGCCAGCAGCTTAGTCGGACAGTCGGCAGATACGCAGTATTTT. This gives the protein CASSLVGQSADTQYF.

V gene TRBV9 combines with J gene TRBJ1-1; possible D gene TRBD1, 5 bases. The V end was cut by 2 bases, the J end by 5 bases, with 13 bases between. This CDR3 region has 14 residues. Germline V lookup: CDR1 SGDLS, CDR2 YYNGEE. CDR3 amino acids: CASSVGPEGTEAFF. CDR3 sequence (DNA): TGTGCCAGCAGCGTCGGTCCGGAGGGGACTGAAGCTTTCTTT.

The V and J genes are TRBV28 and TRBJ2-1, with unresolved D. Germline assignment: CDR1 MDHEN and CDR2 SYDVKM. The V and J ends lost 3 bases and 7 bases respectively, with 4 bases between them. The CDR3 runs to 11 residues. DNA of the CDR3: TGTGCCAGCAGTTTTCAGAATGAGCAGTTCTTC. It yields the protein CASSFQNEQFF.

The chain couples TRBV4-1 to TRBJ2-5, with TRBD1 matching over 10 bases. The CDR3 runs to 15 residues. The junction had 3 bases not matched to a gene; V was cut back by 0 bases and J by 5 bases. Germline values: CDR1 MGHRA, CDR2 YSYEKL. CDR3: CASSQEGQGRETQYF. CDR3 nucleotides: TGCGCCAGCAGCCAAGAGGGACAGGGGAGGGAGACCCAGTACTTC.

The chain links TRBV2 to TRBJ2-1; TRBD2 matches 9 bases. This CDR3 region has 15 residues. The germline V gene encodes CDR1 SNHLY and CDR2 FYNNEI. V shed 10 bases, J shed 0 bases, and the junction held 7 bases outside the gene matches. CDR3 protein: CAIISGSASYNEQFF. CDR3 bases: TGTGCCATAATTAGCGGGAGCGCCTCCTACAATGAGCAGTTCTTC. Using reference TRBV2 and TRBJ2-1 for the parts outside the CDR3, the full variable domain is EPEVTQTPSHQVTQMGQEVILRCVPISNHLYFYWYRQILGQKVEFLVSFYNNEISEKSEIFDDQFSVERPDGSNFTLKIRSTKLEDSAMYFCAIISGSASYNEQFFGPGTRLTVL.